The table lists the clone carrying this TCR beta chain with a few counts. Its cognate antigen is unknown. PCR was performed a second time for 7 to 11 cycles using a sample-barcoded 5' primer and a J-beta primer mix. TCRdb reprocessed the 5' RACE reads with MiXCR, giving one entry per CDR3 protein. Found here are roughly 500,000 distinct CDR3 sequences, about 25% of them singletons; the top ten hold roughly 20%. This sample is part of a study of blood T cells in healthy people across ages. The wider study: The capture of about one barcoded beta molecule per two T cells was achieved by template switching. Whole-study findings and limits: Observed TCR beta diversity showed a strong correlation with the percentage of naive T cells as measured by flow cytometry.

The study isolated at least 6.5 million PBMCs from each sample. The TCR comes from a woman in her 70s in good health. What was sequenced was blood.

The CDR3 nucleotides read TGTGCCAGCAGCTACAGACTGACAGGGGGCGGCAGTCAGCCCCAGCATTTT. Translating it yields CASSYRLTGGGSQPQHF. The V and J genes are TRBV5-6 and TRBJ1-5, with 10 bases identical to TRBD1. The V and J ends lost 3 bases and 6 bases, in that order; junction bases with no gene match: 12. Germline lookup yields CDR1 SGHDT and CDR2 YYEEEE. The CDR3 covers 17 residues.